The 3 T cell receptor beta chains reported below all come from one sample, sequenced in a study of blood T cell repertoires in COVID-19. Clones were sequenced by immunoSEQ multiplex PCR, and TCRdb holds only the in-frame ones, with some missing. The sample consists of more than 85,000 clones, approximately 85% of them appearing once. Sequenced sample: peripheral blood. These receptors were collected from a woman aged 60-70 years with acute or convalescent COVID-19.

The DNA of the CDR3 is TGTGCCAGCAGCCAACTCACAGGCACTGAAGCTTTCTTT. It encodes CASSQLTGTEAFF. This chain uses TRBV6-2 or TRBV6-3 with TRBJ1-1, with D maybe TRBD1 (5 bases). The V and J ends lost 6 bases and 4 bases respectively, with 12 bases between them. In germline, CDR1 is MNHEY, CDR2 SVGEGT. This CDR3 has 13 residues.

DNA for the CDR3: TGTGCCAGCAGCCGCAGCGGGGCGAACGGGCAGTACTTC. Translating gives CASSRSGANGQYF. The chain employs TRBV4-2 and TRBJ2-7; TRBD2 matches 7 bases. This CDR3 contains 13 residues. Trimming cost V 4 bases and J 9 bases; bases outside gene matches: 9. Germline V lookup: CDR1 LGHNA, CDR2 YNFKEQ.

The J gene is TRBJ1-1, the V gene TRBV9; D not resolved. V lost 2 bases to trimming and J lost 1 base, with 18 bases between them. The CDR3 runs 17 residues. Germline loops: CDR1 SGDLS, CDR2 YYNGEE. The CDR3 spells CASSVAGVGQQNTEAFF. For the CDR3, the DNA is TGTGCCAGCAGCGTGGCCGGGGTCGGGCAGCAGAACACTGAAGCTTTCTTT.